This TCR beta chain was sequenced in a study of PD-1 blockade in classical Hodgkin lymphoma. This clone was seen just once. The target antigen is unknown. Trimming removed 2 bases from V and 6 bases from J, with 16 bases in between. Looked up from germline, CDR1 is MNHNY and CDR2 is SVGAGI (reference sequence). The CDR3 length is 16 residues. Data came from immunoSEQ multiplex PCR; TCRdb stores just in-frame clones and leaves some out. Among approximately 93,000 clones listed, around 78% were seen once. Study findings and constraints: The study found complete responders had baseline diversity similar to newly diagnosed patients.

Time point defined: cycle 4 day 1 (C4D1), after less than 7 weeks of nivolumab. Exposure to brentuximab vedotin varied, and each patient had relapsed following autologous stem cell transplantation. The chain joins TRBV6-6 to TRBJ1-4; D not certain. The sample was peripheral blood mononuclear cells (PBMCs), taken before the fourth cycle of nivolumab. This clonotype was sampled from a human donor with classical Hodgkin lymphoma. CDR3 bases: TGTGCCAGCAGTTACCCAAATAGGGCGGGTTATGAAAAACTGTTTTTT. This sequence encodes CASSYPNRAGYEKLFF.